This T cell receptor (beta chain) appears in the sequencing data of a study of T cells in Graves' hyperthyroidism and ophthalmopathy. Study conclusions and caveats: Clonotypes that were expanded in thyroid above 0.001 mostly appeared in blood too. Patients with ophthalmopathy were separated from those with stable hyperthyroidism by a 13 V-J model.

Graves' hyperthyroidism without ophthalmopathy progression within 18 months was termed stable. Template material for amplifying TCR beta CDR3 regions consisted of RNA transcripts. The HTBI primer set served for first-round RT-PCR of the TCR CDR3. TCRdb re-called the multiplex PCR reads with MiXCR, one entry per CDR3 protein. Of some 740,000 distinct CDR3 sequences in the sample, 13% to 15% were seen once. V was clipped by 0 bases and J by 2 bases, with 17 bases between them. Germline lookup yields CDR1 DFQATT and CDR2 SNEGSKA (reference sequence). CDR3 size: 17 residues. With regard to this clonotype: Its antigen is unidentified.

The clonotype originates from a young woman with Graves' hyperthyroidism. This sequence joins TRBV20-1 and TRBJ2-4; a possible D gene is TRBD2 (6 bases). Specimen: blood. CDR3 sequence (DNA): TGCAGTGCTAGAGATCCCTCAAGCGGGCACACCAAAAACATTCAGTACTTC. It is translated as CSARDPSSGHTKNIQYF.